The 12 T cell receptor beta chains below come from one sample, sequenced in a study of T cell responses to AZD1222 COVID-19 vaccine. Clones were sequenced by immunoSEQ multiplex PCR, and TCRdb holds only the in-frame ones, with some missing. This table has 75,000 to 100,000 clones, 80% to 90% appearing once. The sequencing here drew on peripheral blood, taken on day 0 of AZD1222 vaccination. These receptors were obtained from an adult in good health.

This rearrangement joins TRBV6-5 to TRBJ2-2; D might be TRBD1 (6 bases). Germline V gives CDR1 MNHEY, CDR2 SVGAGI. The CDR3 is 14 amino acids. The ends were cut back, 10 bases at V and 1 base at J, with 13 bases in the middle. CDR3 residues: CATTTGGNTGELFF. CDR3 nucleotides: TGTGCCACTACGACAGGCGGGAACACCGGGGAGCTGTTTTTT.

In this sample, this clone turned up once. This rearrangement joins TRBV28 to TRBJ1-3; D not certain. The CDR3 is 13 amino acids. V was clipped by 9 bases and J by 4 bases, with 13 bases between them. Looked up from germline, CDR1 is MDHEN and CDR2 is SYDVKM. CDR3 DNA: TGTGCCAGTAAAACTTTGTCAGGAAACACCATATATTTT. As protein: CASKTLSGNTIYF.

The genes are TRBV7-2 and TRBJ1-3, with D maybe TRBD1 (5 bases). The CDR3 is 18 amino acids. Between the trimmed V and J ends, which lost 0 bases and 7 bases, there was a span of 22 bases. Germline V CDR1 and CDR2: SGHTA, FQGNSA. CDR3 nucleotide sequence: TGTGCCAGCAGCTTAGCGGGCGACAGCGCGGTTACTGAGAACACCATATATTTT. This encodes CASSLAGDSAVTENTIYF.

J is TRBJ1-1 and V is TRBV5-1; TRBD1 is a possible D gene (6 bases). The CDR3 extends over 12 amino acids. Germline V gene data show CDR1 as SGHRS and CDR2 as YFSETQ. The V gene lost 4 bases and the J gene lost 7 bases, with 11 bases spanning the gap. The CDR3 region is CASSPGGLEAFF. The CDR3 DNA reads as TGCGCCAGCAGCCCGGGGGGGCTTGAAGCTTTCTTT.

This clone was observed once. The rearrangement joins TRBV25-1 to TRBJ1-2; D may be TRBD1 (6 bases). This CDR3 has 14 amino acids. Germline V gene sequence: CDR1 MGHDK, CDR2 SYGVNS. Deletions cut 4 bases from V and 1 base from J, with 10 bases between. CDR3 sequence: CASSAGQINYGYTF. In nucleotides, the CDR3 is TGTGCCAGCAGTGCAGGACAGATTAACTATGGCTACACCTTC.

DNA of the CDR3: TGTGCCAGCTCACCGGCAGGACAGGGGTTCTATGGCTACACCTTC. Translating it yields CASSPAGQGFYGYTF. The chain carries TRBV18 and TRBJ1-2; TRBD1 matches at 9 bases. V shed 3 bases and J 4 bases; nucleotides not matched to a gene: 6. CDR1 and CDR2 (germline): KGHSH, LQKENI. This CDR3 contains 15 residues.

The CDR3 bases are TGTGCCACAACCCCGGTACAGGGGTCCTACGAGCAGTACTTC. This encodes CATTPVQGSYEQYF. V is TRBV11-2 and J is TRBJ2-7, with 7 bases identical to TRBD1. CDR1 SGHAT and CDR2 FQNNGV come from the germline V gene. The length of the CDR3 is 14 residues. V lost 10 bases to trimming and J lost 1 base; unmatched junction nucleotides: 10.

The V gene is TRBV6-5, the J gene TRBJ1-2; tentative D call: TRBD1 (6 bases). The CDR3 totals 13 residues. CDR1 and CDR2 from the germline V gene are MNHEY and SVGAGI. V was shortened by 6 bases and J by 7 bases, with 15 bases between the two germline ends. DNA of the CDR3: TGTGCCAGCAGCGAGGGGGGGCGGTCTGGCTACACCTTC. As protein: CASSEGGRSGYTF.

The chain joins TRBV30 to TRBJ1-1, with D unclear. CDR3 length equals 12 residues. Trimming removed 4 bases at V and 1 base at J, with 7 bases between. Germline V gene lookup returns CDR1 GTSNPN and CDR2 SVGIG (reference sequence). CDR3 DNA sequence: TGTGCCTGGAATCACAGGAACACTGAAGCTTTCTTT. Translation: CAWNHRNTEAFF. Combining the CDR3 with reference TRBV30 and TRBJ1-1 gives the whole variable domain SQTIHQWPATLVQPVGSPLSLECTVEGTSNPNLYWYRQAAGRGLQLLFYSVGIGQISSEVPQNLSASRPQDRQFILSSKKLLLSDSGFYLCAWNHRNTEAFFGQGTRLTVV.

The rearrangement joins TRBV30 to TRBJ2-2, with D perhaps assigned TRBD1 or TRBD2 (5 bases each). This CDR3 has 15 amino acids. CDR1 is GTSNPN and CDR2 is SVGIG in the germline V gene (reference sequence). V lost 2 bases to trimming and J lost 3 bases, with 13 bases between them. CDR3 in amino acids: CAWSRSGRDTGELFF. The DNA for the CDR3 is TGTGCCTGGAGTAGGTCAGGGCGGGACACCGGGGAGCTGTTTTTT.

This chain joins TRBV2 and TRBJ2-2; D gene uncertain. The CDR3 runs to 13 residues. Germline CDR1 and CDR2: SNHLY and FYNNEI. V was trimmed by 3 bases and J by 5 bases, leaving 7 bases between them. CDR3 sequence reads: CASSDGLTGELFF. CDR3 nucleotides: TGTGCCAGCAGTGACGGCTTGACCGGGGAGCTGTTTTTT. Combining the CDR3 with reference TRBV2 and TRBJ2-2 gives the whole variable domain EPEVTQTPSHQVTQMGQEVILRCVPISNHLYFYWYRQILGQKVEFLVSFYNNEISEKSEIFDDQFSVERPDGSNFTLKIRSTKLEDSAMYFCASSDGLTGELFFGEGSRLTVL.

V and J are TRBV7-9 and TRBJ1-5; D is possibly TRBD1 (6 bases). Trimming cost V 3 bases and J 3 bases, with 15 bases left between them. Germline V gives CDR1 SEHNR, CDR2 FQNEAQ (reference sequence). This CDR3 has 16 residues. The chain's CDR3 is CASSFGGAFLNQPQHF. The CDR3 region has the DNA TGTGCCAGCAGCTTTGGGGGGGCGTTTCTCAATCAGCCCCAGCATTTT.